The rows below give T cell receptor beta chains drawn from one sample of a study of blood T cell repertoires in COVID-19. The repertoire was sequenced with immunoSEQ multiplex PCR; TCRdb's copy has only in-frame clones and lacks some. Among about 93,000 clones listed, around 90% were seen once. The material sequenced was peripheral blood. These receptors were obtained from a human donor with active COVID-19. The donor label of this sample is uncertain. Each CDR3 is given with its conserved first and last residue. Fields, in order: J gene, V gene, CDR3 protein.

TRBJ1-2 TRBV19 CASSTARANYGYTF
TRBJ2-7 TRBV29-1 CSVNTGTGNEQYF
TRBJ2-2 TRBV5-6 CASSFRRAIQAGELFF
TRBJ2-1 TRBV7-2 CASSLGTGGSYNEQFF
TRBJ1-2 TRBV6-5 CASRTGGYGYTF
TRBJ2-5 TRBV2 CAISGGRVETQYF
TRBJ2-6 TRBV4-3 CASSQEISGVGANVLTF
TRBJ2-5 TRBV19 CASSIVTGGTVETQYF
TRBJ2-3 TRBV6-1 CASRPTSGSTDTQYF
TRBJ2-7 TRBV28 CASSFAVPYRGNSYEQYF
TRBJ1-5 TRBV13 CASSLGQGNQPQHF
TRBJ2-7 TRBV19 CASSIGGALGEQYF
TRBJ1-1 TRBV11-2 CASSLRGTANTEAFF
TRBJ2-1 TRBV9 CASSVGSGGAHEQFF
TRBJ2-6 TRBV4-3 CASSQDHSSGANVLTF
TRBJ1-2 TRBV5-5 CASSKTSGANYGYTF
TRBJ2-1 TRBV6-5 CASSYRGLAINEQFF
TRBJ2-1 TRBV5-4 CASSLGPFLQTSGDDEQFF
TRBJ1-1 TRBV18 CASSPRVVGGDSEAFF
TRBJ2-7 TRBV20-1 CSASGQGIYEQYF
TRBJ2-1 TRBV18 CASSPRSGQGYNEQFF
TRBJ2-1 TRBV7-2 CASSFSSYNEQFF
TRBJ1-3 TRBV9 CASSVGGSAFSGNTIYF
TRBJ1-2 TRBV28 CASLKQGSHGYTF
TRBJ1-2 TRBV9 CASSVEHRNYGYTF
TRBJ1-2 TRBV5-8 CASSRTGAYGYTF
TRBJ2-7 TRBV12-3/TRBV12-4 CASSPRYEQYF
TRBJ1-1 TRBV7-9 CASRPTTGNTEAFF
TRBJ1-3 TRBV6-7 CASSRTVPPLRSGNTIYF
TRBJ1-5 TRBV6-2/TRBV6-3 CASTPTGRGNQPQHF
TRBJ2-7 TRBV10-3 CAITPTGFSANEQYF
TRBJ1-3 TRBV6-5 CASRDTGWENTIYF
TRBJ2-4 TRBV6-4 CASSDYLRGLRIIAKNIQYF
TRBJ2-1 TRBV11-3 CASSRGLAAYNEQFF
TRBJ1-1 TRBV7-2 CASTPTYKNTEAFF
TRBJ2-3 TRBV7-2 CASSLGGARTDTQYF
TRBJ2-2 TRBV5-4 CASSPSRQGGTGELFF
TRBJ2-2 TRBV24-1 CATSDLGPGGVRELFF
TRBJ1-2 TRBV4-2 CASSPSGTERLSNGYTF
TRBJ1-4 TRBV18 CASSPLQPNEKLFF
TRBJ2-5 TRBV7-2 CASSLASGGQETQYF
TRBJ2-5 TRBV19 CASSAGLAGEKTQYF
TRBJ2-1 TRBV9 CASSAGGGGDEQFF
TRBJ1-1 TRBV7-2 CASSSQQNTEAFF
TRBJ2-7 TRBV4-3 CASSQDAGGEPYEQYF
TRBJ1-1 TRBV19 CASSPRMSTRPNTEAFF
TRBJ2-1 TRBV7-2 CASSLGQKFNEQFF
TRBJ1-2 TRBV18 CASSPRRTDYYGYTF
TRBJ2-1 TRBV7-2 CASNLGYEQFF
TRBJ1-5 TRBV16 CASSQSQGSGQPQHF
TRBJ2-7 TRBV6-5 CASRRIIEPSYEQYF
TRBJ1-1 TRBV5-1 CASSLSNRGLSTEAFF
TRBJ2-7 TRBV9 CASSPAGTRVSYEQYF
TRBJ2-1 TRBV7-8 CASKGAVISNEQFF
TRBJ2-3 TRBV2 CASRTTGLFGGYTQYF